A single sample is the source of the 13 T cell receptor beta chains below, sequenced in a study of persistence of HIV-infected CD4 T cells. No antigen has been assigned to these receptors. Lysates of CMV-infected fibroblasts at 10 ug/mL stimulated these cells. Memory cells lacking CD40L and CD69 with high CD45RO were sorted. The libraries were made with immunoSEQ version 4 in survey mode. Clones were sequenced by immunoSEQ multiplex PCR, and TCRdb holds only the in-frame ones, with some missing. The sample carries about 48,000 clones, 70% to 80% recorded once. Material: CD4+ T cells sorted from PBMCs after roughly 20-hour stimulation, obtained from a patient who received antiretroviral therapy. The receptor source for this set is an adult man with HIV who was CMV-seropositive.

The rearrangement links TRBV20-1 to TRBJ2-7, with no clear D. The CDR3 runs to 11 residues. CDR1 and CDR2 from the germline V gene are DFQATT and SNEGSKA (reference sequence). With 6 bases removed from V and 3 bases from J, the gap between germline ends came to 9 bases. Written as DNA, the CDR3 is TGCAGTGCAGACGGCGACTACGAGCAGTACTTC. This codes for CSADGDYEQYF.

The rearrangement uses TRBV4-2 and TRBJ1-1; a weak D match, TRBD1 (6 bases). With 1 base removed from V and 1 base from J, the gap between germline ends came to 10 bases. The CDR3 length is 15 residues. Looked up from germline, CDR1 is LGHNA and CDR2 is YNFKEQ. The DNA for the CDR3 is TGTGCCAGCAGCCAAGCAGGGGCTCAGAACACTGAAGCTTTCTTT. Amino acids: CASSQAGAQNTEAFF.

V is TRBV5-1 and J is TRBJ2-1, with 10 bases fitting TRBD2. V was clipped by 3 bases and J by 7 bases; unmatched bases: 7. The CDR3 is made up of 15 amino acids. Germline values: CDR1 SGHRS, CDR2 YFSETQ. The CDR3, as DNA: TGCGCCAGCAGCTCAGCGGGGGGGCCCCTAAATGAGCAGTTCTTC. It specifies CASSSAGGPLNEQFF.

The chain uses TRBV5-1 and TRBJ1-4; D is unresolved. The ends were cut back, 4 bases at V and 11 bases at J, with 18 bases in the middle. This CDR3 comprises 14 residues. Germline V gene lookup returns CDR1 SGHRS and CDR2 YFSETQ. The CDR3 nucleotides read TGCGCCAGCAGCGTTGACAATCAGCCTTCGAAACTGTTTTTT. Residues: CASSVDNQPSKLFF.

The chain has TRBV27 and TRBJ2-1; D unclear. Trimming took 5 bases from V and 7 from J, leaving 15 bases between them. Germline V gene lookup returns CDR1 MNHEY and CDR2 SMNVEV (reference sequence). The CDR3 spans 14 residues. Written as DNA, the CDR3 is TGTGCCAGCAGTAGGACCTCCCAGCCTAATGAGCAGTTCTTC. Residues: CASSRTSQPNEQFF.

The count of this clone is one. V is TRBV20-1 and J is TRBJ1-2; D possibly corresponds to TRBD1 (6 bases). The CDR3 is made up of 11 amino acids. Germline V CDR1 and CDR2: DFQATT, SNEGSKA (reference sequence). The germline V and J ends were trimmed by 3 bases and 5 bases, with 7 bases remaining between them. CDR3 nucleotides: TGCAGTGCTAGGGACAGATATGGCTACACCTTC. It codes for CSARDRYGYTF.

CDR3 in amino acids: CASSEEEGAYGYTF. The DNA of the CDR3 is TGTGCCAGCAGTGAAGAAGAAGGCGCCTATGGCTACACCTTC. This sequence joins TRBV2 and TRBJ1-2; D is unresolved. The CDR3 is 14 amino acids. V was trimmed by 1 base and J by 4 bases, leaving 10 bases between them. Germline values: CDR1 SNHLY, CDR2 FYNNEI.

This clone was counted once. The chain uses TRBV5-1 and TRBJ2-1; TRBD2 agrees at 9 bases. V lost 1 base and J lost 6; bases outside the gene matches: 5. Germline V CDR1 and CDR2: SGHRS, YFSETQ. The CDR3 consists of 15 residues. The CDR3 DNA is TGCGCCAGCAGCTTGCTAGCGGGAAACCTCAATGAGCAGTTCTTC. It is translated as CASSLLAGNLNEQFF.

V usage is TRBV28 and J usage is TRBJ2-7, with 12 positions matching TRBD2. Germline values: CDR1 MDHEN, CDR2 SYDVKM. The CDR3 is made up of 14 amino acids. Losses at the gene ends were 6 bases for V and 5 bases for J; bases not matched to a gene: 5. CDR3 loop: CASRSSGGGNEQYF. The CDR3, as DNA: TGTGCCAGCAGATCTAGCGGGGGGGGTAACGAGCAGTACTTC.

This chain uses TRBV21-1 with TRBJ2-7; the D call TRBD1 from the table was never checked on the DNA. TRBV21-1 is classified as a pseudogene. The length of the CDR3 is 14 residues. CDR3 bases: TGTGCCAGCAGCAAGCGTAACAGGGAGAACGAGCAGTACTTC. This sequence encodes CASSKRNRENEQYF.

The chain joins TRBV5-1 to TRBJ2-5; weak D call: TRBD2 (6 bases). The CDR3 runs to 13 residues. CDR1 SGHRS and CDR2 YFSETQ come from the germline V gene. Trimming left V 4 bases short and J 4 bases short, with 11 bases between. The CDR3 reads CASSGGFGETQYF. The DNA of the CDR3 is TGCGCCAGCAGCGGGGGGTTTGGAGAGACCCAGTACTTC.

This clone came up once. The rearrangement uses TRBV30 and TRBJ2-3, with D unclear. V lost 0 bases and J lost 5, with 3 bases in between. CDR3 length: 11 amino acids. From germline, CDR1 is GTSNPN and CDR2 SVGIG (reference sequence). CDR3 in amino acids: CAWSVQDTQYF. The DNA for the CDR3 is TGTGCCTGGAGTGTACAAGATACGCAGTATTTT.

The V gene is TRBV30, the J gene TRBJ1-5; the D is unclear. Germline V CDR1 and CDR2: GTSNPN, SVGIG (reference sequence). V was pared by 3 bases and J by 11 bases, with 20 bases between. This CDR3 comprises 14 residues. The CDR3 spells CAWSLPQAGGSQHF. The DNA of the CDR3 is TGTGCCTGGAGCCTCCCCCAGGCAGGCGGGTCCCAGCATTTT.